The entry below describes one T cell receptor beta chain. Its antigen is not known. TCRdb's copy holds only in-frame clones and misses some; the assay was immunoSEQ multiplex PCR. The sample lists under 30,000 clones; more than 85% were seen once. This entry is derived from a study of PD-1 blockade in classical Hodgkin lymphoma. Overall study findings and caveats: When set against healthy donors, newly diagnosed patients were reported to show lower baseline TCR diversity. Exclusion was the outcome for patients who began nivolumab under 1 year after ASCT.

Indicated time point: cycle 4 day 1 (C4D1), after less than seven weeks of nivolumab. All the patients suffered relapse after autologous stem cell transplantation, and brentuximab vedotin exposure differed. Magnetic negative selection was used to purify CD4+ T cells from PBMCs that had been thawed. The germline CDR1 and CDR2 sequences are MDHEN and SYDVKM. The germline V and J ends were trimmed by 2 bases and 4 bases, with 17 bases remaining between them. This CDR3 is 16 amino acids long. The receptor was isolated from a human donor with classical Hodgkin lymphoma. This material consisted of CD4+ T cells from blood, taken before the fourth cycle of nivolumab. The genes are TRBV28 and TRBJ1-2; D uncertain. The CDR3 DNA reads TGTGCCAGCAGTTTAGGGCCGGCTGAGCACCTCTATGGCTACACCTTC. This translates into CASSLGPAEHLYGYTF.